A single sample gave rise to the 30 T cell receptor beta chains below, sequenced in a study of technical replicates of blood from several donors. TCRdb's copy holds only in-frame clones and misses some; the assay was immunoSEQ multiplex PCR. In the table there are roughly 79,000 clones, roughly 77% of which are singletons. The sequenced material came from PBMCs. These receptors were collected from a human donor in good health. Some clones in this sample may be carry-over from other donors' samples.

The chain is built from TRBV11-3 and TRBJ2-7; the D is unclear. Trimming took off 1 base at V and 3 bases at J, with 7 bases between the two ends. The CDR3 spans 13 residues. CDR1 SGHNT and CDR2 YENEEA come from the germline V gene. In nucleotides, the CDR3 is TGTGCCAGCAGCTTAGGTGGAGACTACGAGCAGTACTTC. Its translation: CASSLGGDYEQYF.

The chain recombines TRBV6-5 with TRBJ1-5; D remains ambiguous. The CDR3 runs to 12 residues. Germline CDR1 and CDR2: MNHEY and SVGAGI. V was cut by 6 bases and J by 4 bases, with 7 bases left in between. Written as DNA, the CDR3 is TGTGCCAGCAGCCGGGGAAATCAGCCCCAGCATTTT. Its protein is CASSRGNQPQHF.

This clone has only a few counts. This chain joins TRBV30 and TRBJ1-3, with D perhaps matching TRBD1 (6 bases). This CDR3 spans 14 amino acids. Germline assignment: CDR1 GTSNPN and CDR2 SVGIG (reference sequence). V was trimmed by 3 bases and J by 2 bases, leaving 11 bases between them. In DNA, the CDR3 is TGTGCCTGGAGAAACGGGGACACTGGAAACACCATATATTTT. Its protein is CAWRNGDTGNTIYF.

This rearrangement joins TRBV27 to TRBJ1-5, with D unclear. From germline, CDR1 is MNHEY and CDR2 SMNVEV (reference sequence). Between the trimmed V and J ends, which lost 6 bases and 1 base, there was a span of 13 bases. The CDR3 sequence is 15 residues long. The CDR3 region has the DNA TGTGCCAGCAGGGCCCTAGCGGGCAGCAATCAGCCCCAGCATTTT. Protein: CASRALAGSNQPQHF.

This chain joins TRBV4-1 and TRBJ2-1; D may be TRBD2 (5 bases). Germline loops: CDR1 MGHRA, CDR2 YSYEKL. The CDR3 is made up of 15 amino acids. V dropped 0 bases and J dropped 9 bases, with 15 bases sitting between them. As DNA, the CDR3 is TGCGCCAGCAGCCAAGATCGTCGGGGTCTGGGTGAGCAGTTCTTC. Residues: CASSQDRRGLGEQFF.

V usage is TRBV4-2 and J usage is TRBJ2-2; D is perhaps TRBD2 (7 bases). The length of the CDR3 is 17 residues. Between the trimmed V and J ends, which lost 1 base and 5 bases, there was a span of 17 bases. CDR1 is LGHNA, CDR2 YNFKEQ, per germline. CDR3 amino acids: CASSQVLRGLGTGELFF. In DNA form, the CDR3 reads TGTGCCAGCAGCCAAGTGTTGCGGGGGCTGGGAACCGGGGAGCTGTTTTTT.

CDR3 nucleotide sequence: TGCGCCAGCAGCTATAGACAGGATCAGTACAATGAGCAGTTCTTC. This gives the protein CASSYRQDQYNEQFF. J is TRBJ2-1 and V is TRBV5-1, with TRBD1 as a possible D gene (6 bases). V lost 3 bases to trimming and J lost 4 bases, with 14 bases between them. The CDR3 runs 15 residues. Germline V CDR1 and CDR2: SGHRS, YFSETQ.

The rearrangement uses TRBV5-1 and TRBJ2-7, with TRBD2 matching over 13 bases. This CDR3 has 18 residues. Germline CDR1 SGHRS, CDR2 YFSETQ. Trimming took 4 bases from V and 2 from J; bases not matched to a gene: 12. The CDR3 reads CASSTPGTSGATTYEQYF. CDR3 nucleotides: TGCGCCAGCAGCACCCCTGGGACTAGCGGGGCAACTACCTACGAGCAGTACTTC.

This chain links TRBV5-1 with TRBJ1-6, with 7 bases identical to TRBD1. There are 15 residues in the CDR3. After removal of 4 bases from V and 6 bases from J, the junction contained 7 bases not matched to a gene. Germline values: CDR1 SGHRS, CDR2 YFSETQ. CDR3 sequence (DNA): TGCGCCAGCAGCACCGAGGGACAGAGTAATTCACCCCTCCACTTT. As protein: CASSTEGQSNSPLHF.

J is TRBJ1-5 and V is TRBV4-2; D uncertain. This CDR3 region has 14 residues. Germline CDR1 reads LGHNA; CDR2 reads YNFKEQ. The ends were cut back, 4 bases at V and 6 bases at J, with 13 bases in the middle. The CDR3 loop is CASSRELGGQPQHF. The CDR3 DNA sequence: TGTGCCAGCAGCCGAGAACTAGGAGGTCAGCCCCAGCATTTT.

This clone was detected only once. The V call is TRBV7-9, the J call TRBJ2-2; D gene unclear. V lost 5 bases and J 6 bases, leaving 7 bases between the germline ends. Germline lookup yields CDR1 SEHNR and CDR2 FQNEAQ (reference sequence). This CDR3 region has 12 residues. CDR3 residues: CASSDNSGELFF. CDR3 coding DNA: TGTGCCAGCAGCGACAACTCCGGGGAGCTGTTTTTT.

This sequence joins TRBV9 and TRBJ1-4, with D possibly matching TRBD1 (6 bases). CDR1 SGDLS and CDR2 YYNGEE come from the germline V gene. Trimming pared 0 bases from V and 5 bases from J, leaving 14 bases between. This CDR3 region has 16 residues. The CDR3, as DNA: TGTGCCAGCAGCGTAGCCGGACAGACGTTCAATGAAAAACTGTTTTTT. Translated, it gives CASSVAGQTFNEKLFF.

V usage is TRBV4-1 and J usage is TRBJ1-4, with D possibly being TRBD1 (6 bases). Germline CDR1 and CDR2: MGHRA and YSYEKL. The CDR3 is 17 amino acids. V was trimmed by 0 bases and J by 8 bases, leaving 19 bases between them. The CDR3 DNA follows: TGCGCCAGCAGCCAAGATAGCAGGGCAGGGGTAGGGGAAAAACTGTTTTTT. Its translation is CASSQDSRAGVGEKLFF.

The chain recombines TRBV4-1 with TRBJ1-2; TRBD1 is a possible D gene (6 bases). Trimming removed 1 base at V and 0 bases at J, with 9 bases between. The CDR3 runs to 15 residues. Looked up from germline, CDR1 is MGHRA and CDR2 is YSYEKL. The CDR3 loop is CASSQAGTTNYGYTF. For the CDR3, the DNA is TGCGCCAGCAGCCAAGCCGGGACAACTAACTATGGCTACACCTTC.

The chain couples TRBV28 to TRBJ1-2, with D possibly TRBD1 on 6 matching bases. Trimming removed 5 bases at V and 8 bases at J, with 18 bases between. This CDR3 region has 14 residues. Germline values: CDR1 MDHEN, CDR2 SYDVKM. CDR3 coding DNA: TGTGCCAGCAGTATGTCGACAGGTCGCGACGGCTACACCTTC. Its protein is CASSMSTGRDGYTF.

This clone has just a few counts. V and J are TRBV30 and TRBJ1-6; D possibly corresponds to TRBD1 (5 bases). This CDR3 comprises 13 residues. Trimming pared 0 bases from V and 7 bases from J, leaving 7 bases between. Germline loops: CDR1 GTSNPN, CDR2 SVGIG (reference sequence). DNA for the CDR3: TGTGCCTGGAGTGTAGGGGTAAATTCACCCCTCCACTTT. It yields the protein CAWSVGVNSPLHF.

The chain recombines TRBV29-1 with TRBJ2-7, with D maybe TRBD1 (6 bases). V was shortened by 4 bases and J by 4 bases, with 14 bases between the two germline ends. CDR1 and CDR2 (germline): SQVTM, ANQGSEA. The CDR3 totals 13 residues. In nucleotides, the CDR3 is TGCAGCGTTGTAGGGCAGGGGCCATACGAGCAGTACTTC. As protein: CSVVGQGPYEQYF.

The chain uses TRBV7-4 and TRBJ2-5; 7 positions match TRBD1. Near its end, the DNA agrees better with TRBJ2-7, so the J call may be wrong. This CDR3 spans 16 amino acids. Per the germline V gene, CDR1 is SGHVT and CDR2 is SQSDAQ. The CDR3 coding sequence is TGTGCCAGCAGCTTTAATACCCGACAGGGTATCTACGAGCAGTACTTC. It is translated as CASSFNTRQGIYEQYF.

In the case of this clone: The DNA is left out, because the CDR3 cannot be placed on it with certainty; the CDR3 is given as TCRdb lists it. The chain joins TRBV12-1 to TRBJ2-5; TRBD2, as called in the table, went unchecked against the DNA. TRBV12-1 constitutes a pseudogene. The CDR3 is 15 residues long, ends included. The CDR3 is CASSFGRGAEETQYF.

This clone was seen more than once but under ten times. The rearrangement uses TRBV7-9 and TRBJ1-1; 9 bases line up with TRBD1. CDR1 is SEHNR, CDR2 FQNEAQ, per germline (reference sequence). V shed 5 bases, J shed 12 bases, and the junction held 10 bases outside the gene matches. The CDR3 is 13 amino acids. CDR3 coding DNA: TGTGCCAGCAGCCCCAAGGGACAGGGCTGGCCTTTCTTT. This gives the protein CASSPKGQGWPFF.

The CDR3, as DNA: TGCGCCAGCAGCCAAGAGTTAGCGGAGATAAACATTCAGTACTTC. Amino acids: CASSQELAEINIQYF. The chain links TRBV4-3 to TRBJ2-4; maybe TRBD2 (6 bases). This CDR3 has 15 amino acids. V lost 0 bases to trimming and J lost 6 bases, with 12 bases between them. Germline V gene data show CDR1 as LGHNA and CDR2 as YSLEER.

The chain recombines TRBV19 with TRBJ1-5, with TRBD1 identical over 9 bases. The CDR3 consists of 13 residues. V lost 8 bases and J lost 7; bases outside the gene matches: 6. Germline-derived CDR1 and CDR2 are LNHDA and SQIVND (reference sequence). CDR3 nucleotide sequence: TGTGCCAGTCGGGGGGACAGGGACCAGCCCCAGCATTTT. Its protein product is CASRGDRDQPQHF.

In this sample, this clone turned up a few times. V and J are TRBV5-1 and TRBJ1-2, with 8 bases lining up with TRBD1. The CDR3 runs 15 residues. Trimming removed 4 bases from V and 4 bases from J; junction bases left unmatched: 9. Looked up from germline, CDR1 is SGHRS and CDR2 is YFSETQ. For the CDR3, the DNA is TGCGCCAGCAGCGAGCCCGGGACAGGAGGCTATGGCTACACCTTC. It codes for CASSEPGTGGYGYTF.

The rearrangement joins TRBV2 to TRBJ1-2; 10 nucleotides line up with TRBD1. Germline V gene lookup returns CDR1 SNHLY and CDR2 FYNNEI. Losses at the gene ends were 5 bases for V and 7 bases for J; bases not matched to a gene: 10. The CDR3 runs to 15 residues. The CDR3 here is CASSLSDRGQGGYTF. The CDR3 coding sequence is TGTGCCAGCAGTCTCTCTGACAGGGGGCAGGGTGGCTACACCTTC.

The CDR3 spells CAWSGGGTGYTF. CDR3 bases: TGTGCCTGGAGTGGCGGGGGGACGGGCTACACCTTC. The chain couples TRBV30 to TRBJ1-2; D is perhaps TRBD1 (5 bases). CDR3 length equals 12 residues. Looked up from germline, CDR1 is GTSNPN and CDR2 is SVGIG (reference sequence). Trimming stripped 1 base from V and 8 bases from J, with 11 bases between.

A single count supports this clone. This chain uses TRBV6-5 with TRBJ2-7; D may be TRBD1 (5 bases). Trimming removed 6 bases at V and 4 bases at J, with 10 bases between. Germline CDR1 and CDR2: MNHEY and SVGAGI. The CDR3 is made up of 12 amino acids. The CDR3 coding sequence is TGTGCCAGCAGCCGGAAGGGGTACGAGCAGTACTTC. The encoded protein is CASSRKGYEQYF.

The gene calls are TRBV9 and TRBJ1-3, with TRBD1 matching 8 bases. Trimming at V came to 5 bases and at J to 4 bases, leaving 20 bases not matched to a gene. Germline values: CDR1 SGDLS, CDR2 YYNGEE. The CDR3 extends over 19 amino acids. The CDR3 region is CASRTRDRWVNRSGNTIYF. As DNA, the CDR3 is TGTGCCAGCAGGACCCGGGACAGGTGGGTGAATAGGTCAGGAAACACCATATATTTT.

This clone was seen more than once but under ten times. V is TRBV4-2 and J is TRBJ1-4; a possible D gene is TRBD1 (5 bases). Germline-derived CDR1 and CDR2 are LGHNA and YNFKEQ. The CDR3 is 15 residues long. V was trimmed by 0 bases and J by 8 bases, leaving 13 bases between them. In nucleotides, the CDR3 is TGTGCCAGCAGCCAAGAAACAGGCGCCAGGGAAAAACTGTTTTTT. Amino acids: CASSQETGAREKLFF.

The chain is built from TRBV7-9 and TRBJ1-4, with a weak D call TRBD1 (5 bases). There are 15 residues in the CDR3. The germline V and J ends were trimmed by 1 base and 8 bases, with 14 bases remaining between them. The germline CDR1 and CDR2 sequences are SEHNR and FQNEAQ (reference sequence). CDR3 loop: CASSLVRGLGEKLFF. DNA of the CDR3: TGTGCCAGCAGCTTAGTTCGGGGGTTGGGCGAAAAACTGTTTTTT.

This clone was detected once. Other DNA sequences in the same sample also yield this CDR3. The CDR3 nucleotides are TGCAGCGTCGATTCCGGGGGAGAGACCCAGTACTTC. It translates to CSVDSGGETQYF. The V call is TRBV29-1, the J call TRBJ2-5, with D perhaps TRBD2 (6 bases). The V gene's germline CDR1 is SQVTM and CDR2 ANQGSEA. This CDR3 is 12 amino acids long. Trimming took off 6 bases at V and 4 bases at J, with 12 bases between the two ends.